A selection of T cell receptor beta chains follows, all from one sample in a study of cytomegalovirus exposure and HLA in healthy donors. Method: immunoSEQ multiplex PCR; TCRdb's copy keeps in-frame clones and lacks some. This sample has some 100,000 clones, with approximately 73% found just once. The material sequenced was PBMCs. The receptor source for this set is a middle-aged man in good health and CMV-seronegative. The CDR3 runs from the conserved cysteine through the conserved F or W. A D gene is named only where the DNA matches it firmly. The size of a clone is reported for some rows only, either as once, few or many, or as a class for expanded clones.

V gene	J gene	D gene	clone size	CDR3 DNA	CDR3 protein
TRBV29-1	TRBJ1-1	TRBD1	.	TGCAGCGTGGGCGACAGGGGGAACACTGAAGCTTTCTTT	CSVGDRGNTEAFF
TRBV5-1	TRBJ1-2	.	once	TGCGCCAGCAGCTTGTCTCAGGACTATGGCTACACCTTC	CASSLSQDYGYTF
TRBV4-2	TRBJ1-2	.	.	TGTGCCAGCAGCCCATCGACCGGGGTCTATGGCTACACCTTC	CASSPSTGVYGYTF
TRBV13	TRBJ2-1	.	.	TGTGCCAGCAGCTTCCCCCAGGGGACCAACGAAAGCGACTTCTTC	CASSFPQGTNESDFF
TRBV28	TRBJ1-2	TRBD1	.	TGTGCCAGCAGTCTAAAGGACAGGGGTTATGGCTACACCTTC	CASSLKDRGYGYTF
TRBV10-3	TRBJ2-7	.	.	TGTGCCATCAGTGAGGGACAGCGGATCTCCGAGCAGTACTTC	CAISEGQRISEQYF
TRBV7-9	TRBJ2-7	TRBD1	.	TGTGCCAGCAGTAACCTGACAGGGGGTATCTACGAGCAGTACTTC	CASSNLTGGIYEQYF
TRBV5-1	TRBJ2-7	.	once	TGCGCCAGCAGCCGACAGGAATTAAGGACCTACGAGCAGTACTTC	CASSRQELRTYEQYF
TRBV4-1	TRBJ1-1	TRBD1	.	TGCGCCAGCAGCCAAGATACAGGGGGCTTGGGCACTGAAGCTTTCTTT	CASSQDTGGLGTEAFF
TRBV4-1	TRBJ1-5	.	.	TGCGCCAGCAGCCGCACAGGGTATGGCAATCAGCCCCAGCATTTT	CASSRTGYGNQPQHF
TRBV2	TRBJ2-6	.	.	TGTGCCAGCAGGAGGCGGCAGGGGAGCTCTGGGGCCAACGTCCTGACTTTC	CASRRRQGSSGANVLTF
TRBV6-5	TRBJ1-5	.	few	TGTGCCAGCAGCAACCGGGACAACAATCAGCCCCAGCATTTT	CASSNRDNNQPQHF
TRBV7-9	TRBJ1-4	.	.	TGTGCCAGCAGCCCCGTCAGCGAGAATGAAAAACTGTTTTTT	CASSPVSENEKLFF
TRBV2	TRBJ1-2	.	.	TGTGCCAGCACCGGGACAATGAGTGGCTACACCTTC	CASTGTMSGYTF
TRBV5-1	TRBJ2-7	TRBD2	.	TGCGCCAGCAGCTTCGGACTAGCGGGGGGGCAAGATCTCCACGAGCAGTACTTC	CASSFGLAGGQDLHEQYF
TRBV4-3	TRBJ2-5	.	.	TGCGCCAGCAGCCAAGATGTGGGGGCCAGTGAGACCCAGTACTTC	CASSQDVGASETQYF
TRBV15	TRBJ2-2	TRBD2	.	TGTGCCACCAGCAGCGGGGGGGCTCGGACCGGGGAGCTGTTTTTT	CATSSGGARTGELFF
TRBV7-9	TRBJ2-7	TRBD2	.	TGTGCCAGCAGCTCGGGCGGGGGGCTCATGAACGAGCAGTACTTC	CASSSGGGLMNEQYF
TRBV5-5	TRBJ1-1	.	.	TGTGCCAGCAGCTTGGCTTTCCCCCGAGGCACTGAAGCTTTCTTT	CASSLAFPRGTEAFF
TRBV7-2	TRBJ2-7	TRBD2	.	TGTGCCAGCAGCTTCTTTAGTAGGATGTCCAGCGGGGGCAACGAGCAGTACTTC	CASSFFSRMSSGGNEQYF
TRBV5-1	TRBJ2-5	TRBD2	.	TGCGCCAGCAGCTTGGAGGCTAGCGGGGGGACCACCCAAGAGACCCAGTACTTC	CASSLEASGGTTQETQYF
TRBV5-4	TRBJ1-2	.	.	TGTGCCAGCAGCTTGTTAAGGAGCATTACTAAAGGCTACACCTTC	CASSLLRSITKGYTF
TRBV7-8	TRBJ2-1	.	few	TGTGCCAGCAGCTATTTGGGTGGCAGGTCCTACAATGAGCAGTTCTTC	CASSYLGGRSYNEQFF
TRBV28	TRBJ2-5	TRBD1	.	TGTGCCAGCAACCCTAGGCCGGTGGACAGGGATCAAGAGACCCAGTACTTC	CASNPRPVDRDQETQYF
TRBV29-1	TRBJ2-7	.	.	TGCAGCGTCTACAAGAGACAGACCTACGAGCAGTACTTC	CSVYKRQTYEQYF
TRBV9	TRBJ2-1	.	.	TGTGCCAGCAGCGTAGCGGGGGACTACAATGAGCAGTTCTTC	CASSVAGDYNEQFF
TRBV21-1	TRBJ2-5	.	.	TGTGCCAGCAAGCCCCCTCCGGGACATAAACAAGAGACCCAGTACTTC	CASKPPPGHKQETQYF
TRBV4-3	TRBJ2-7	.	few	TGCGCCAGCAGCCAACGCCGGGACATCGTCTACGAGCAGTACTTC	CASSQRRDIVYEQYF
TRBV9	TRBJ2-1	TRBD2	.	TGTGCCAGCCACGGGACTAGTGGGCATGAGCAGTTCTTC	CASHGTSGHEQFF
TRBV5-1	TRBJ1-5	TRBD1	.	TGCGCCAGCAGCATCGGGACAGGTGGCAATCAGCCCCAGCATTTT	CASSIGTGGNQPQHF
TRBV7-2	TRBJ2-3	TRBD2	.	TGTGCCAGCAGCTTCCGTAGCGGGGGGACCACAGATACGCAGTATTTT	CASSFRSGGTTDTQYF
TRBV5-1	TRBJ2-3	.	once	TGCGCCAGCAGCCCCCGGGACATCACAGATACGCAGTATTTT	CASSPRDITDTQYF
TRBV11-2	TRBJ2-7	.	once	TGTGCCAGCAGCCCGATCCGGGGAGAGGGCTACGAGCAGTACTTC	CASSPIRGEGYEQYF
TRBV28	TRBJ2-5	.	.	TGTGCCAGCAGTTCCGCTCCGGGGGGCCCAACAGAGACCCAGTACTTC	CASSSAPGGPTETQYF